This T cell receptor (beta chain) was identified during a study of shared clonotypes between healthy human individuals. This clone appeared a single time. Here immunoSEQ multiplex PCR was the method, and the copy in TCRdb shows in-frame clones only, minus some. This sample has 1,500,000 or so clones, with about 96% found just once. V lost 11 bases and J lost 0, with 13 bases in between. The CDR3 contains 14 residues. The germline V gene encodes CDR1 SEHNR and CDR2 FQNEAQ (reference sequence). This receptor was taken from a man in his thirties or forties in good health. The sample comprised naive CD4+ T cells sorted from blood. Noted subset: CD45RA+ positively selected. The chain has TRBV7-9 and TRBJ1-4; the D is unclear. CDR3 in DNA: TGTGCCTGGCCCCGTGGAGCAACTAATGAAAAACTGTTTTTT. It codes for CAWPRGATNEKLFF.